The 13 T cell receptor beta chains in this list originate from one sample, sequenced in a study of cytomegalovirus exposure and HLA in healthy donors. The PCR contained 60 Vbeta and 13 Jbeta primers. The data were produced by immunoSEQ multiplex PCR, yet TCRdb's version contains in-frame clones alone and is incomplete. The table has tens of thousands of clones, 40% to 50% seen once. Material for sequencing was PBMCs. These receptors all stem from a woman aged 45-65 years in good health and CMV-seronegative.

This clone has more than one count but fewer than ten. The rearrangement links TRBV6-6 to TRBJ2-3; D may be TRBD1 (6 bases). CDR3 length: 13 residues. Trimming stripped 5 bases from V and 10 bases from J, with 16 bases between. Per germline, CDR1 MNHNY and CDR2 SVGAGI (reference sequence). The CDR3 DNA is TGTGCCAGCAGTCCAACAGGGCCAGGGTCGCAGTATTTT. It translates to CASSPTGPGSQYF.

The CDR3 DNA sequence: TGTGCCAGCAGTTTACTAGCGGGGAGGCCGTTCTTC. It codes for CASSLLAGRPFF. The chain recombines TRBV28 with TRBJ2-1; 9 positions agree with TRBD2. Trimming removed 2 bases from V and 15 bases from J; junction bases left unmatched: 5. Germline V gene sequence: CDR1 MDHEN, CDR2 SYDVKM. The CDR3 contains 12 residues.

Only a few counts were recorded for this clone. This chain links TRBV2 with TRBJ2-7, with 11 bases that match TRBD2. Trimming took 3 bases from V and 4 from J; bases not matched to a gene: 5. CDR1 and CDR2 from the germline V gene are SNHLY and FYNNEI. This CDR3 comprises 15 residues. The CDR3, as DNA: TGTGCCAGCAGTGATGTTAGCGGGGGGGCGTACGAGCAGTACTTC. Amino acid sequence: CASSDVSGGAYEQYF.

There are a few counts of this clone. The chain couples TRBV2 to TRBJ1-1, with TRBD1 matching over 7 bases. The CDR3 consists of 14 residues. Germline CDR1 reads SNHLY; CDR2 reads FYNNEI. The trim removed 6 bases at V and 6 bases at J, leaving 10 bases unmatched. The CDR3 nucleotides read TGTGCCAGCAGGGACAGGCTCGCGACCTCTGAAGCTTTCTTT. Its protein is CASRDRLATSEAFF.

This clone was seen more than once but under ten times. This chain links TRBV28 with TRBJ2-3, with D possibly TRBD1 on 5 matching bases. The V end lost 5 bases, the J end lost 6 bases, and 18 bases lay between the germline ends. From germline, CDR1 is MDHEN and CDR2 SYDVKM. The CDR3 runs to 15 residues. The CDR3 DNA reads TGTGCCAGCAGTCCCTTAGGTCCAGGGAAGGATACGCAGTATTTT. This encodes CASSPLGPGKDTQYF.

This rearrangement joins TRBV30 to TRBJ2-3; 8 bases line up with TRBD2. The CDR3 runs to 14 residues. V dropped 8 bases and J dropped 2; count of bases not matched to a gene: 9. The germline CDR1 and CDR2 sequences are GTSNPN and SVGIG (reference sequence). This CDR3 reads CATDGGGTTDTQYF. In DNA, the CDR3 is TGTGCCACCGACGGGGGGGGGACCACAGATACGCAGTATTTT.

This clone turned up a few times. The chain employs TRBV6-5 and TRBJ2-3; D might be TRBD2 (5 bases). The V and J ends lost 3 bases and 11 bases respectively, with 15 bases between them. The CDR3 loop spans 13 amino acids. Germline V gene lookup returns CDR1 MNHEY and CDR2 SVGAGI. The DNA for the CDR3 is TGTGCCAGCAGTTATCCGTCCTCCGCGGGGCAGTATTTT. This encodes CASSYPSSAGQYF.

The chain has TRBV2 and TRBJ2-7; the match to TRBD1 covers 8 bases. CDR3 length: 14 amino acids. Germline V gene data show CDR1 as SNHLY and CDR2 as FYNNEI. Trimming took 1 base from V and 3 from J; bases not matched to a gene: 2. The DNA for the CDR3 is TGTGCCAGCAGTGAAGGACAGGGGCGCTACGAGCAGTACTTC. It translates to CASSEGQGRYEQYF. Filled out from reference TRBV2 and TRBJ2-7, the complete variable domain reads EPEVTQTPSHQVTQMGQEVILRCVPISNHLYFYWYRQILGQKVEFLVSFYNNEISEKSEIFDDQFSVERPDGSNFTLKIRSTKLEDSAMYFCASSEGQGRYEQYFGPGTRLTVT.

Here the CDR3 reads CASSVASGGEAGELFF. The CDR3 bases are TGTGCCAGCAGCGTAGCCTCCGGGGGAGAGGCCGGGGAGCTGTTTTTT. The chain employs TRBV9 and TRBJ2-2; D may be TRBD2 (6 bases). The germline V gene encodes CDR1 SGDLS and CDR2 YYNGEE. The CDR3 is 16 amino acids. With 0 bases removed from V and 6 bases from J, the gap between germline ends came to 15 bases.

The V call is TRBV18, the J call TRBJ1-4; 7 positions agree with TRBD1. Trimming cost V 4 bases and J 7 bases; bases outside gene matches: 3. The CDR3 is made up of 13 amino acids. Germline-derived CDR1 and CDR2 are KGHSH and LQKENI. In DNA, the CDR3 is TGTGCCAGCTCACAGGGACAGCCTGAAAAACTGTTTTTT. Translation gives CASSQGQPEKLFF. The variable domain in full, completed from reference TRBV18 and TRBJ1-4, reads NAGVMQNPRHLVRRRGQEARLRCSPMKGHSHVYWYRQLPEEGLKFMVYLQKENIIDESGMPKERFSAEFPKEGPSILRIQQVVRGDSAAYFCASSQGQPEKLFFGSGTQLSVL.

V and J are TRBV25-1 and TRBJ1-6, with D perhaps TRBD1 (5 bases). CDR1 is MGHDK, CDR2 SYGVNS, per germline. There are 16 residues in the CDR3. V was shortened by 2 bases and J by 7 bases, with 15 bases between the two germline ends. The CDR3 bases are TGTGCCAGCAGTGAACAAGGGGCGATGACCAATTCACCCCTCCACTTT. It yields the protein CASSEQGAMTNSPLHF.

This clone has only one observation. The chain carries TRBV14 and TRBJ2-1; a weak D match, TRBD1 (5 bases). From germline, CDR1 is SGHDN and CDR2 FVKESK. V was cut by 4 bases and J by 6 bases, with 10 bases left in between. This CDR3 is 13 amino acids long. Here the CDR3 reads CASSLTTANEQFF. The CDR3 DNA sequence: TGTGCCAGCAGCCTGACGACAGCCAATGAGCAGTTCTTC.

The chain recombines TRBV5-4 with TRBJ2-6; 7 bases line up with TRBD1. Germline V lookup: CDR1 SGHNT, CDR2 YYREEE (reference sequence). The CDR3 has 17 amino acids. The V gene end was trimmed by 2 bases and the J gene end by 2 bases; junction bases not matched to a gene: 7. Here the CDR3 reads CASSFKTGTAGANVLTF. CDR3 nucleotide sequence: TGTGCCAGCAGCTTTAAAACCGGGACAGCTGGGGCCAACGTCCTGACTTTC. Looking up the rest from reference TRBV5-4 and TRBJ2-6 gives the full variable domain: ETGVTQSPTHLIKTRGQQVTLRCSSQSGHNTVSWYQQALGQGPQFIFQYYREEENGRGNFPPRFSGLQFPNYSSELNVNALELDDSALYLCASSFKTGTAGANVLTFGAGSRLTVL.